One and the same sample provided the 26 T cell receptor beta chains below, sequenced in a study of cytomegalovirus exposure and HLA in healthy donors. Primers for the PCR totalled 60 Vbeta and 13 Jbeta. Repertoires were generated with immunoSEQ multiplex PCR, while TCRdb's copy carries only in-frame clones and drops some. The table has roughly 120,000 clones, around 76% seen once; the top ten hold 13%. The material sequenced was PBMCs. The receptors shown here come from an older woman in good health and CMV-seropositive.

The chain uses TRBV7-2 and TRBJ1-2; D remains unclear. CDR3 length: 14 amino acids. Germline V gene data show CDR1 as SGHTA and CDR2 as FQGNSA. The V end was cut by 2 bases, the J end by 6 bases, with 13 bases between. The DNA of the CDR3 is TGTGCCAGCAGCTTAAGATCGCGGGGAGATGGCTACACCTTC. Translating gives CASSLRSRGDGYTF. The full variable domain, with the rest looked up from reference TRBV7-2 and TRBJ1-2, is GAGVSQSPSNKVTEKGKDVELRCDPISGHTALYWYRQSLGQGLEFLIYFQGNSAPDKSGLPSDRFSAERTGGSVSTLTIQRTQQEDSAVYLCASSLRSRGDGYTFGSGTRLTVV.

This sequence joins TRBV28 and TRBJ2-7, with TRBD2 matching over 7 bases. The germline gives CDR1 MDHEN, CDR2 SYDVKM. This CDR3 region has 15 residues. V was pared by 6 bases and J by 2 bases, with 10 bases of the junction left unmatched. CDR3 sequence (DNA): TGTGCCAGCAGCCCAACTAGCGTCCTTCCCTACGAGCAGTACTTC. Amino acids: CASSPTSVLPYEQYF.

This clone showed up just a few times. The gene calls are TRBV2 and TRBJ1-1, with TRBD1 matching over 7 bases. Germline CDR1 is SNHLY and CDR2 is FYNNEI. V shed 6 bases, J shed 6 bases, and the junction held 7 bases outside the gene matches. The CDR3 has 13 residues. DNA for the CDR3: TGTGCCAGCAGCTCGACAGGGTGGCCTGAAGCTTTCTTT. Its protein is CASSSTGWPEAFF.

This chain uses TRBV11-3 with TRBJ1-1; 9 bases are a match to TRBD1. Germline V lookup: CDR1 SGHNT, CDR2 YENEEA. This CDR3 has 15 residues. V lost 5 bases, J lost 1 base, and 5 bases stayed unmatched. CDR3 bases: TGTGCCAGCAGCCCGGCGGGACAGGGGAACACTGAAGCTTTCTTT. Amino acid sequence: CASSPAGQGNTEAFF.

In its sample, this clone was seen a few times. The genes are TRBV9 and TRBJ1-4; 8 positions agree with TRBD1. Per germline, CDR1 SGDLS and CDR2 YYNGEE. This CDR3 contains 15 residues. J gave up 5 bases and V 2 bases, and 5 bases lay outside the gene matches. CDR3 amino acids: CASSVYRGENEKLFF. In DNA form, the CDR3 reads TGTGCCAGCAGCGTCTACAGGGGGGAAAATGAAAAACTGTTTTTT. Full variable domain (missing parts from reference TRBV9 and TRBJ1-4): DSGVTQTPKHLITATGQRVTLRCSPRSGDLSVYWYQQSLDQGLQFLIQYYNGEERAKGNILERFSAQQFPDLHSELNLSSLELGDSALYFCASSVYRGENEKLFFGSGTQLSVL.

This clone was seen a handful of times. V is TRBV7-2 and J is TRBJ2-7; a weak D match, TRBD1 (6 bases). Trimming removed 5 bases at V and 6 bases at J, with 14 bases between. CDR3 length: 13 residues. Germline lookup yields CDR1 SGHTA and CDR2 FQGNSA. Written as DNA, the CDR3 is TGTGCCAGCAGCCTAGTCGAGGGGGTCGAGCAGTACTTC. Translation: CASSLVEGVEQYF.

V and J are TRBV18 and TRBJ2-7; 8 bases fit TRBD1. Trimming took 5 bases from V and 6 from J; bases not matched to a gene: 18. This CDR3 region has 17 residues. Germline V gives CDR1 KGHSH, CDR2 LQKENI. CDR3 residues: CASSGRDGQGGLIEQYF. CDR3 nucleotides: TGTGCCAGCTCAGGGAGAGACGGACAGGGTGGTCTTATCGAGCAGTACTTC.

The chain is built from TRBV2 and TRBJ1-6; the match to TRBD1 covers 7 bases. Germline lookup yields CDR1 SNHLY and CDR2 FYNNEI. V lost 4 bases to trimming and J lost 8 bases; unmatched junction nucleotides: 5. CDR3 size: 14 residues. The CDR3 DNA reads TGTGCCAGCAGTGGTAGGACAGGATATTCACCCCTCCACTTT. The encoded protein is CASSGRTGYSPLHF. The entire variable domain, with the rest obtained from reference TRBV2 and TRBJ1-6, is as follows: EPEVTQTPSHQVTQMGQEVILRCVPISNHLYFYWYRQILGQKVEFLVSFYNNEISEKSEIFDDQFSVERPDGSNFTLKIRSTKLEDSAMYFCASSGRTGYSPLHFGNGTRLTVT.

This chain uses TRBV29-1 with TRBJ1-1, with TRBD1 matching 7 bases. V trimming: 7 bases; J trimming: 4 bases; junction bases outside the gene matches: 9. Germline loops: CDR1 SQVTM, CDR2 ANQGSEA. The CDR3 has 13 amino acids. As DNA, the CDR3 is TGCAGCGCCCGGGACAGCGAGAGCACTGAAGCTTTCTTT. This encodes CSARDSESTEAFF.

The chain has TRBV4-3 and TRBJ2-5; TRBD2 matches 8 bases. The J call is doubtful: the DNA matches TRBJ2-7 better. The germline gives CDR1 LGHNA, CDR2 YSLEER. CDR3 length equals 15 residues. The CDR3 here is CASSYGSGGNHEQYF. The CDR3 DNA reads TGCGCCAGCAGCTATGGGAGCGGGGGAAACCACGAGCAGTACTTC.

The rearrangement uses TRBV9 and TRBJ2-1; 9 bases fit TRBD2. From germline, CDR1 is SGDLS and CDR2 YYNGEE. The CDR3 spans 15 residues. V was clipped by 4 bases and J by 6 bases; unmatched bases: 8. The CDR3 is CASSPGGGRVNEQFF. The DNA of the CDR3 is TGTGCCAGCAGCCCAGGCGGCGGGAGGGTCAATGAGCAGTTCTTC.

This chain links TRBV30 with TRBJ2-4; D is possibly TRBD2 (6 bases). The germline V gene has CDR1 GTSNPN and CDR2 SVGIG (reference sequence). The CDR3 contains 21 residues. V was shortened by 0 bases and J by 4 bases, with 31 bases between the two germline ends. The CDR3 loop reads CAWSVRGQGSHLRAGKNIQYF. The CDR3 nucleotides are TGTGCCTGGAGTGTACGCGGGCAGGGCAGCCATTTACGGGCGGGGAAAAACATTCAGTACTTC.

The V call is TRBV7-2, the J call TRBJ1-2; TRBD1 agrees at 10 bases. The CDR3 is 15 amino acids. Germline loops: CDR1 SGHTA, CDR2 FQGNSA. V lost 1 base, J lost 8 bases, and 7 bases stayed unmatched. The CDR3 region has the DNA TGTGCCAGCAGCTTAGGGGACAGGGGATCTCGCGGCTACACCTTC. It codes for CASSLGDRGSRGYTF.

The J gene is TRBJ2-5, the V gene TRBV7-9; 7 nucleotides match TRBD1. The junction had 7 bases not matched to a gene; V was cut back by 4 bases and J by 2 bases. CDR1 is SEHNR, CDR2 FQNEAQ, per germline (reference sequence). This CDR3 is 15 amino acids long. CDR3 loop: CASSSRTGGQETQYF. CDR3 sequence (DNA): TGTGCCAGCAGCTCCCGGACAGGTGGTCAAGAGACCCAGTACTTC.

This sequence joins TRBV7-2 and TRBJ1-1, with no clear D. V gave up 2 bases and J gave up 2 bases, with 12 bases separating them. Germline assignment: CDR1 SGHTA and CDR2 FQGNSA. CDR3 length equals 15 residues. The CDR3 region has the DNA TGTGCCAGCAGCTTACCCCCAGTCCTTAACACTGAAGCTTTCTTT. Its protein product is CASSLPPVLNTEAFF.

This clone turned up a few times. The CDR3 coding sequence is TGTGCCAGTACCACGGCAGGGGGCATCAACGAGCAGTACTTC. Translating gives CASTTAGGINEQYF. The chain has TRBV19 and TRBJ2-7; 8 positions match TRBD1. The CDR3 totals 14 residues. Germline V CDR1 and CDR2: LNHDA, SQIVND (reference sequence). V gave up 7 bases and J gave up 5 bases; unmatched junction bases: 10.

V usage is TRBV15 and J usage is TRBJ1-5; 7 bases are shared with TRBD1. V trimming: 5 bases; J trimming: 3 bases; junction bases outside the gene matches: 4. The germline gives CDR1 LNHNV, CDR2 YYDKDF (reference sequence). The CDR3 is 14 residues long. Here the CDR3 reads CATSQGVNNQPQHF. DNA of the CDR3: TGTGCCACCAGCCAGGGGGTTAACAATCAGCCCCAGCATTTT.

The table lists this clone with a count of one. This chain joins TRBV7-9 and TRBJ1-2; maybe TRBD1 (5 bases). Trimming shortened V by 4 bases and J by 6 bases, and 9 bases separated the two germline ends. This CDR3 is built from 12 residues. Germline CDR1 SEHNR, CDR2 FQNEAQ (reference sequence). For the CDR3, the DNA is TGTGCCAGCAGCTCCCAGGGAAATGGCTACACCTTC. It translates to CASSSQGNGYTF. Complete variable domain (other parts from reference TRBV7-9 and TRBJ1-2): DTGVSQNPRHKITKRGQNVTFRCDPISEHNRLYWYRQTLGQGPEFLTYFQNEAQLEKSRLLSDRFSAERPKGSFSTLEIQRTEQGDSAMYLCASSSQGNGYTFGSGTRLTVV.

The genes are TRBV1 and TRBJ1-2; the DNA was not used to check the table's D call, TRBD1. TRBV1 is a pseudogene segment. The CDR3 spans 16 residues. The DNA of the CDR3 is TGCACCAGCAGCCAGAGGGGTTGCCTGGACAGGGATATGCACACCTTC. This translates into CTSSQRGCLDRDMHTF.

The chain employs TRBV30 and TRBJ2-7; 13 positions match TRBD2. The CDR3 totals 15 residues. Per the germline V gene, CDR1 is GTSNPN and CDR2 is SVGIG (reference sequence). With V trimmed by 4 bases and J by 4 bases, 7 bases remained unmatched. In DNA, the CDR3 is TGTGCCTGGACTCTCCGGACTAGCGGGAGTTACGAGCAGTACTTC. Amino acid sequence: CAWTLRTSGSYEQYF.

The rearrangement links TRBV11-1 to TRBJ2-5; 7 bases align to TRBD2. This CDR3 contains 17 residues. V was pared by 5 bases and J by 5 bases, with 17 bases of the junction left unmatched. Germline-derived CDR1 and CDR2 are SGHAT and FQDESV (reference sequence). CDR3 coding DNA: TGTGCCAGCAGCACCCGGACTAGGCAAAGCTTTTTGGAGACCCAGTACTTC. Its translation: CASSTRTRQSFLETQYF.

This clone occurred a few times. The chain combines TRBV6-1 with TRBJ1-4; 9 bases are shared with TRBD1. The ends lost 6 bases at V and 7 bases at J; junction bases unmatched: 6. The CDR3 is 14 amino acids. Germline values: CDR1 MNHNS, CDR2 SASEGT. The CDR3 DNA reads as TGTGCCAGCAGGTTACAGGGGGCCGTTGAAAAACTGTTTTTT. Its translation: CASRLQGAVEKLFF.

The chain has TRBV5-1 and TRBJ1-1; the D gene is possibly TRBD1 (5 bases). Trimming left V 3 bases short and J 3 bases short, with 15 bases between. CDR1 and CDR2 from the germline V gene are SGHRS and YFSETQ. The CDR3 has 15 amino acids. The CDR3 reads CASSSSGTDYTEAFF. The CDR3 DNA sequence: TGCGCCAGCAGCTCCTCCGGGACTGATTACACTGAAGCTTTCTTT.

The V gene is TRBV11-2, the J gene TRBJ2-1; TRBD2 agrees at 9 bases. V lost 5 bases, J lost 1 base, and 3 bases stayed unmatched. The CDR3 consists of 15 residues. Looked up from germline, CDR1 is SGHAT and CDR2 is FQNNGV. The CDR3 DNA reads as TGTGCCAGCAGCCGCAGCGGGGGGTCCTACAATGAGCAGTTCTTC. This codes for CASSRSGGSYNEQFF. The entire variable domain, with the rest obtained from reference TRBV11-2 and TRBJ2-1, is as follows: EAGVAQSPRYKIIEKRQSVAFWCNPISGHATLYWYQQILGQGPKLLIQFQNNGVVDDSQLPKDRFSAERLKGVDSTLKIQPAKLEDSAVYLCASSRSGGSYNEQFFGPGTRLTVL.

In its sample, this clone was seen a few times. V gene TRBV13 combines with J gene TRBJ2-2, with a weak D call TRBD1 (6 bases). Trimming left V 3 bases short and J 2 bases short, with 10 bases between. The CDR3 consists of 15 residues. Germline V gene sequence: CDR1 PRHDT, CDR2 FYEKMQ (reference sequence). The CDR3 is CASSFDRFNTGELFF. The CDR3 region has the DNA TGTGCCAGCAGCTTCGACAGGTTTAACACCGGGGAGCTGTTTTTT.

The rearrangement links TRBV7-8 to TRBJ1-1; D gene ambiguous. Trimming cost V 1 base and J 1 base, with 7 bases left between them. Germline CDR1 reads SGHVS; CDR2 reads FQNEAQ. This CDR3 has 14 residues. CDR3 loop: CASSLVVANTEAFF. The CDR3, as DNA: TGTGCCAGCAGCTTAGTTGTGGCGAACACTGAAGCTTTCTTT.